This is a list of T cell receptor beta chains from one sample in a study of T cell responses to AZD1222 COVID-19 vaccine. Sequencing used immunoSEQ multiplex PCR; TCRdb keeps in-frame clones, though not all of them. The sample lists around 120,000 clones, about 91% occurring once. The material was peripheral blood, obtained on day 0 of AZD1222 vaccination. These TCRs come from an adult in good health. The CDR3 runs from the conserved cysteine through the conserved F or W. The order of the fields is V gene, D gene, J gene, clone size, CDR3 DNA, CDR3 protein. A D gene is named only where the DNA matches it firmly. Only part of the rows carry a size: once, few, many, or a class if the clone is expanded.

TRBV7-2	-	TRBJ1-5	once	TGTGCCAGCAGCTTAGTAACAGGGTCGAATCAGCCCCAGCATTTT	CASSLVTGSNQPQHF
TRBV7-6	-	TRBJ2-2	-	TGTGCCAGCACCGGCAGGACGAACACCGGGGAGCTGTTTTTT	CASTGRTNTGELFF
TRBV27	TRBD2	TRBJ2-3	-	TGTGCCAGCAGTAAGGGACTAGCGGGAGTAGATACGCAGTATTTT	CASSKGLAGVDTQYF
TRBV5-4	-	TRBJ2-1	-	TGTGCCAGCGGCCAGTCAAGCTCCTACAATGAGCAGTTCTTC	CASGQSSSYNEQFF
TRBV5-1	-	TRBJ1-6	-	TGCGCCAGCAGCCCACGGGACACCCATAATTCACCCCTCCACTTT	CASSPRDTHNSPLHF
TRBV3-1/TRBV3-2	-	TRBJ1-1	-	TGTGCCAGCAGCCTCAGGAGGAACACTGAAGCTTTCTTT	CASSLRRNTEAFF
TRBV24-1	TRBD2	TRBJ2-5	-	TGTGCCACCAGTGATTTGCCGGGACTAGCGGGAGGCGTAGAGACCCAGTACTTC	CATSDLPGLAGGVETQYF
TRBV7-9	-	TRBJ2-7	-	TGTGCCAGCAGCGCAAGAGGCTCCTACGAGCAGTACTTC	CASSARGSYEQYF
TRBV6-5	TRBD1	TRBJ1-6	once	TGTGCCAGCAGTTACGGCGACAGGGGGCATTCACCCCTCCACTTT	CASSYGDRGHSPLHF
TRBV3-1/TRBV3-2	TRBD2	TRBJ2-2	-	TGTGCCAGCAGCCCGGGACTAGCGAGCGGGGAGCTGTTTTTT	CASSPGLASGELFF
TRBV7-9	TRBD1	TRBJ1-6	-	TGTGCCAGCAGCTTAATGGGACAGGGGAATTCACCCCTCCACTTT	CASSLMGQGNSPLHF
TRBV30	TRBD2	TRBJ2-1	-	TGTGCCTGGTCTAGCGGGGGCTATGAGCAGTTCTTC	CAWSSGGYEQFF
TRBV2	-	TRBJ1-3	-	TGTGCCAGCGGGGCGACCATTGGAAACACCATATATTTT	CASGATIGNTIYF
TRBV7-9	-	TRBJ1-5	-	TGTGCCAGCAGCCTTAATAGCAATCAGCCCCAGCATTTT	CASSLNSNQPQHF
TRBV27	-	TRBJ2-7	few	TGTGCCAGCAGTGCCCAAGGGAACGAGCAGTACTTC	CASSAQGNEQYF
TRBV6-2/TRBV6-3	TRBD2	TRBJ2-7	-	TGTGCCAGCAGTTACCGGCCTAGCGGGAGGGACGCCTACGAGCAGTACTTC	CASSYRPSGRDAYEQYF
TRBV6-6	-	TRBJ1-2	-	TGTGCCAGCAGTCCACAGGGACATCTCCGTTGGAACTATGGCTACACCTTC	CASSPQGHLRWNYGYTF
TRBV11-3	-	TRBJ2-1	-	TGTGCCAGCTCGAAGGGGGGCCTAGTCTCCAATGAGCAGTTCTTC	CASSKGGLVSNEQFF
TRBV9	-	TRBJ2-7	-	TGTGCCAGCAGCGTAGGAAGAAGTACCTACGAGCAGTACTTC	CASSVGRSTYEQYF
TRBV21-1	-	TRBJ2-7	few	TGTGCCAGCAACGTATGCCTAGCAAACTACGAGCAGTACTTC	CASNVCLANYEQYF